This TCR beta chain was identified during a study of cytomegalovirus exposure and HLA in healthy donors. The study, taken as a whole, reports: Trimming of TCR beta V- and J-genes showed a link, identified in a later analysis, to a missense DCLRE1C variant.

PCR employed 60 Vbeta and 13 Jbeta primers. Per the original methods: In a later analysis, the count reached some 88 million unique TCR beta chains, with approximately 11 million shared. TCRdb keeps only in-frame clones here, not all; method: immunoSEQ multiplex PCR. V and J calls and clone size come straight from that table; D and trimming were deduced from the DNA. The profile covers 110,000 to 150,000 clones, with approximately 70% appearing a single time and under 2.5% taken by the ten largest. This clone was counted a few times. Its specificity is not known. The J segment lost 4 bases and the V segment lost 0 bases, leaving 4 bases of the junction unmatched. The CDR3 consists of 15 residues. Looked up from germline, CDR1 is GTSNPN and CDR2 is SVGIG (reference sequence).

The sequencing input was PBMCs. The receptor was isolated from a woman aged 55-75 years in good health and CMV-seropositive. This rearrangement joins TRBV30 to TRBJ1-3; 9 nucleotides line up with TRBD1. This chain's CDR3 is CAWSVQGARGNTIYF. The CDR3 bases are TGTGCCTGGAGTGTACAGGGGGCGAGAGGAAACACCATATATTTT.